The 23 T cell receptor beta chains reported below all come from one sample, sequenced in a study of cytomegalovirus exposure and HLA in healthy donors. Amplification used 60 Vbeta primers and 13 Jbeta primers. The protocol was immunoSEQ multiplex PCR, while the TCRdb copy is restricted to in-frame clones and leaves out a portion. The sample contains about 110,000 clones, about 73% of which appear only once. The source material was PBMCs. These receptors were obtained from a woman aged 25 to 39 in good health and CMV-seronegative.

The rearrangement uses TRBV4-2 and TRBJ2-6; D possibly corresponds to TRBD1 (5 bases). This CDR3 spans 19 amino acids. V was cut by 1 base and J by 0 bases, with 16 bases left in between. Germline CDR1 LGHNA, CDR2 YNFKEQ. The CDR3 region has the DNA TGTGCCAGCAGCCAAGCCCCAGCGCGGACAAGCTCTGGGGCCAACGTCCTGACTTTC. This sequence encodes CASSQAPARTSSGANVLTF.

This clone is a singleton in its sample. The chain carries TRBV6-1 and TRBJ2-5; 7 bases are a match to TRBD2. CDR1 is MNHNS, CDR2 SASEGT, per germline. V shed 9 bases and J 1 base; nucleotides not matched to a gene: 5. The CDR3 runs 13 residues. The DNA for the CDR3 is TGTGCCAGTCGGCGGGGGATCCAAGAGACCCAGTACTTC. Translating it yields CASRRGIQETQYF.

The genes are TRBV6-1 and TRBJ1-2, with 8 bases lining up with TRBD1. The CDR3 covers 15 residues. From germline, CDR1 is MNHNS and CDR2 SASEGT. Trimming took 5 bases from V and 4 from J; bases not matched to a gene: 9. CDR3 region: CASSRQGPPLYGYTF. CDR3 sequence (DNA): TGTGCCAGCAGTAGACAGGGGCCACCCCTCTATGGCTACACCTTC.

The chain employs TRBV9 and TRBJ2-5, with 7 bases fitting TRBD2. The junction had 10 bases not matched to a gene; V was cut back by 3 bases and J by 5 bases. CDR3 length: 15 amino acids. Germline CDR1 and CDR2: SGDLS and YYNGEE. The DNA for the CDR3 is TGTGCCAGCAGCGACCCCAGGACTAGTATGGAGACCCAGTACTTC. This codes for CASSDPRTSMETQYF.

V and J are TRBV27 and TRBJ2-7; TRBD1 aligns across 7 bases. The V gene end was trimmed by 2 bases and the J gene end by 3 bases; junction bases not matched to a gene: 4. The CDR3 length is 14 residues. Germline CDR1 MNHEY, CDR2 SMNVEV (reference sequence). CDR3 coding DNA: TGTGCCAGCAGTTTAGGGGGACAGCACTACGAGCAGTACTTC. This encodes CASSLGGQHYEQYF.

The rearrangement links TRBV11-2 to TRBJ1-1; D is possibly TRBD1 (6 bases). Germline lookup yields CDR1 SGHAT and CDR2 FQNNGV. V was cut by 5 bases and J by 5 bases, with 15 bases left in between. The CDR3 totals 14 residues. CDR3 region: CASSQRQARTEAFF. The CDR3 DNA sequence: TGTGCCAGCAGCCAGAGACAGGCGAGGACTGAAGCTTTCTTT. The full variable domain, completed using reference TRBV11-2 and TRBJ1-1, is EAGVAQSPRYKIIEKRQSVAFWCNPISGHATLYWYQQILGQGPKLLIQFQNNGVVDDSQLPKDRFSAERLKGVDSTLKIQPAKLEDSAVYLCASSQRQARTEAFFGQGTRLTVV.

The rearrangement links TRBV4-3 to TRBJ2-3, with 10 bases aligning to TRBD2. Germline V CDR1 and CDR2: LGHNA, YSLEER. The CDR3 runs 16 residues. Unmatched junction bases numbered 5, after V lost 4 bases and J lost 1 base. CDR3 bases: TGCGCCAGCAGCCTGGCCGGGACTAGCGGCACAGATACGCAGTATTTT. Amino acids: CASSLAGTSGTDTQYF.

This chain links TRBV7-9 with TRBJ2-2, with 9 bases fitting TRBD2. There are 18 residues in the CDR3. Germline CDR1 and CDR2: SEHNR and FQNEAQ (reference sequence). V lost 2 bases, J lost 7 bases, and 14 bases stayed unmatched. The CDR3 coding sequence is TGTGCCAGCAGCTTACCTATTCGGCTAGCGGGAATCATCGGGGAGCTGTTTTTT. Translated: CASSLPIRLAGIIGELFF.

J is TRBJ2-1 and V is TRBV7-3; D is ambiguous. Per the germline V gene, CDR1 is SGHTA and CDR2 is FQGTGA. The CDR3 spans 12 residues. V shed 2 bases and J shed 9 bases, with 8 bases lying between them. DNA of the CDR3: TGTGCCAGCAGCTTAGGTGGCGGTGAGCAGTTCTTC. Protein: CASSLGGGEQFF. The full variable domain, in which reference TRBV7-3 and TRBJ2-1 provide the parts outside the CDR3, is GAGVSQTPSNKVTEKGKYVELRCDPISGHTALYWYRQSLGQGPEFLIYFQGTGAADDSGLPNDRFFAVRPEGSVSTLKIQRTERGDSAVYLCASSLGGGEQFFGPGTRLTVL.

This sequence joins TRBV14 and TRBJ2-7; 9 nucleotides line up with TRBD1. CDR1 SGHDN and CDR2 FVKESK come from the germline V gene. The CDR3 spans 15 residues. The V gene end was trimmed by 3 bases and the J gene end by 2 bases; junction bases not matched to a gene: 5. This CDR3 reads CASSQSGTGPYEQYF. CDR3 nucleotide sequence: TGTGCCAGCAGCCAGTCCGGGACAGGGCCCTACGAGCAGTACTTC.

A few counts support this clone. The chain carries TRBV7-2 and TRBJ1-5; D ambiguous. This CDR3 spans 16 amino acids. Trimming cost V 1 base and J 2 bases, with 12 bases left between them. Per the germline V gene, CDR1 is SGHTA and CDR2 is FQGNSA. DNA for the CDR3: TGTGCCAGCAGCTTAGGAGGGCCGGGCGGCAATCAGCCCCAGCATTTT. This encodes CASSLGGPGGNQPQHF.

The rearrangement links TRBV7-6 to TRBJ2-7, with 7 bases lining up with TRBD1. The CDR3 has 13 amino acids. Germline V gene lookup returns CDR1 SGHVS and CDR2 FNYEAQ. V trimming: 6 bases; J trimming: 5 bases; junction bases outside the gene matches: 7. The CDR3 sequence is CASSPRDSHEQYF. The CDR3 DNA reads as TGTGCCAGCAGTCCTAGGGACAGCCACGAGCAGTACTTC.

With respect to this clone: At one of its ends the junction is not consistent with the germline gene, which may arise from a read error. V is TRBV7-7 and J is TRBJ2-1; a possible D gene is TRBD2 (5 bases). Germline CDR1 and CDR2: SSHAT and FNYEAQ (reference sequence). This CDR3 contains 13 residues. The CDR3 DNA is TGTGCTAGCAGCTTAGGTCGGGAATCTGAGCAGTTCTTC. This sequence encodes CASSLGRESEQFF.

The V and J genes are TRBV4-1 and TRBJ2-3; 9 bases agree with TRBD2. Germline values: CDR1 MGHRA, CDR2 YSYEKL. This CDR3 is 16 amino acids long. V shed 2 bases and J 0 bases; nucleotides not matched to a gene: 3. The CDR3 reads CASSQPTSGSTDTQYF. The CDR3 DNA is TGCGCCAGCAGCCAACCAACTAGCGGGAGCACAGATACGCAGTATTTT.

The rearrangement uses TRBV11-2 and TRBJ1-2; TRBD1 matches 12 bases. The CDR3 extends over 16 amino acids. The ends lost 5 bases at V and 6 bases at J; junction bases unmatched: 10. Germline loops: CDR1 SGHAT, CDR2 FQNNGV. In DNA form, the CDR3 reads TGTGCCAGCAGCCCTTTGAAGGGACAGGGGGCGCATGGCTACACCTTC. This translates into CASSPLKGQGAHGYTF. The variable domain in full, completed from reference TRBV11-2 and TRBJ1-2, reads EAGVAQSPRYKIIEKRQSVAFWCNPISGHATLYWYQQILGQGPKLLIQFQNNGVVDDSQLPKDRFSAERLKGVDSTLKIQPAKLEDSAVYLCASSPLKGQGAHGYTFGSGTRLTVV.

The CDR3 region has the DNA TGTGCCAGCAGCTTAGTAGTCAACAGGGGGCACGAGCAGTACTTC. It codes for CASSLVVNRGHEQYF. The rearrangement joins TRBV7-9 to TRBJ2-7; the match to TRBD1 covers 9 bases. Germline assignment: CDR1 SEHNR and CDR2 FQNEAQ (reference sequence). This CDR3 region has 15 residues. V trimming: 1 base; J trimming: 5 bases; junction bases outside the gene matches: 6.

The CDR3 reads CASSQDRGYEQYF. CDR3 sequence (DNA): TGTGCCAGCAGTCAGGACAGGGGCTACGAGCAGTACTTC. The V call is TRBV2, the J call TRBJ2-7; 9 nucleotides line up with TRBD1. The CDR3 is made up of 13 amino acids. CDR1 SNHLY and CDR2 FYNNEI come from the germline V gene. V gave up 5 bases and J gave up 3 bases; unmatched junction bases: 2.

V and J are TRBV2 and TRBJ1-6; D perhaps matches TRBD1 (6 bases). V dropped 2 bases and J dropped 7 bases, with 12 bases sitting between them. The CDR3 covers 15 residues. CDR1 is SNHLY, CDR2 FYNNEI, per germline. CDR3 loop: CASSEWGLGNSPLHF. The CDR3, as DNA: TGTGCCAGCAGTGAATGGGGGCTAGGGAATTCACCCCTCCACTTT.

J is TRBJ1-5 and V is TRBV21-1; the D call TRBD1 from the table was never checked on the DNA. TRBV21-1 is listed as a pseudogene. There are 15 residues in the CDR3. In DNA form, the CDR3 reads TGTGCCAGCAGCACCACAGGGTTAGTAGGTCAGCCCCAGCATTTT. Translation: CASSTTGLVGQPQHF.

The rearrangement links TRBV18 to TRBJ1-1; D is possibly TRBD1 (5 bases). Germline assignment: CDR1 KGHSH and CDR2 LQKENI. V was clipped by 5 bases and J by 1 base, with 8 bases between them. This CDR3 has 13 residues. CDR3 sequence: CASSSTGNTEAFF. In DNA form, the CDR3 reads TGTGCCAGCTCATCAACAGGGAACACTGAAGCTTTCTTT.

This rearrangement joins TRBV7-2 to TRBJ2-2; D might be TRBD2 (6 bases). The CDR3 spans 15 residues. V gave up 5 bases and J gave up 5 bases, with 15 bases separating them. CDR1 and CDR2 from the germline V gene are SGHTA and FQGNSA. The CDR3 here is CASSLWDSSTGELFF. In DNA, the CDR3 is TGTGCCAGCAGCCTATGGGACTCATCGACCGGGGAGCTGTTTTTT.

The chain has TRBV6-6 and TRBJ1-4, with 8 bases lining up with TRBD1. J gave up 4 bases and V 4 bases, and 5 bases lay outside the gene matches. Per the germline V gene, CDR1 is MNHNY and CDR2 is SVGAGI (reference sequence). The CDR3 has 15 residues. The CDR3: CASSFEDRVNEKLFF. Here the CDR3 DNA reads TGTGCCAGCAGTTTCGAGGACAGGGTTAATGAAAAACTGTTTTTT.

The chain carries TRBV7-9 and TRBJ2-5; 10 nucleotides match TRBD2. The junction had 11 bases not matched to a gene; V was cut back by 5 bases and J by 5 bases. This CDR3 has 16 amino acids. Germline values: CDR1 SEHNR, CDR2 FQNEAQ (reference sequence). The CDR3 nucleotides are TGTGCCAGCAGCAAAGGGACTAGCGAGTATTCGGAGACCCAGTACTTC. It codes for CASSKGTSEYSETQYF.